Listed below are T cell receptor beta chains from one sample, sequenced in a study of cytomegalovirus exposure and HLA in healthy donors. Sequenced by immunoSEQ multiplex PCR; TCRdb stores in-frame clones only, minus some. The data contain approximately 37,000 clones, 82% of them singletons. The sequenced sample consisted of PBMCs. Receptors originate from a woman younger than 30 in good health and CMV-seropositive. CDR3s include the opening cysteine and the closing phenylalanine or tryptophan. A D gene is named only where the DNA matches it firmly. Clone size is given for some rows only: seen once, a few or many times, or a class if the clone is expanded.

>TRBJ2-7|TRBV2|-|-
CAGAGTGFRGGLYF
TGTGCCGGAGCCGGGACAGGGTTCCGGGGGGGGCTGTACTTC
>TRBJ2-5|TRBV6-1|once|TRBD1
CASSARTGQRPGETQYF
TGTGCCAGCAGTGCCCGAACGGGACAGCGCCCGGGAGAGACCCAGTACTTC
>TRBJ2-7|TRBV4-3|-|TRBD2
CASSRGLAANYEQYF
TGCGCCAGCAGCCGCGGACTAGCGGCTAACTACGAGCAGTACTTC
>TRBJ2-4|TRBV15|-|TRBD1
CATSKSGTGVDIQYF
TGTGCCACCAGCAAGAGCGGGACAGGGGTCGACATTCAGTACTTC
>TRBJ1-2|TRBV7-9|-|-
CASSLANPGSNGYTF
TGTGCCAGCAGCTTAGCCAACCCGGGTTCAAATGGCTACACCTTC
>TRBJ1-1|TRBV19|few|TRBD1
CASSGQAHTEAFF
TGTGCCAGTAGCGGACAGGCGCACACTGAAGCTTTCTTT
>TRBJ1-1|TRBV27|-|-
CASSPTGRGAFF
TGTGCCAGCAGTCCGACCGGCCGGGGAGCTTTCTTT
>TRBJ1-2|TRBV5-4|-|-
CASSLQADYGYTF
TGTGCCAGCAGCTTACAGGCGGACTATGGCTACACCTTC
>TRBJ2-3|TRBV7-9|-|TRBD2
CASSPLGGADTQYF
TGTGCCAGCAGCCCGCTGGGAGGGGCAGATACGCAGTATTTT
>TRBJ2-7|TRBV30|-|-
CAYYFSGQEGGNEQYF
TGTGCCTACTACTTCTCAGGACAGGAGGGGGGCAACGAGCAGTACTTC
>TRBJ2-5|TRBV4-1|-|TRBD1
CASSQVAGQGMETQYF
TGCGCCAGCAGCCAAGTGGCGGGACAGGGGATGGAGACCCAGTACTTC
>TRBJ2-2|TRBV18|once|TRBD2
CASSLSGGASTGELFF
TGTGCCAGCTCTCTCTCGGGAGGGGCCTCGACCGGGGAGCTGTTTTTT
>TRBJ1-2|TRBV19|-|-
CASSITLVAGDGYTF
TGTGCCAGTAGTATTACCCTCGTGGCAGGGGATGGCTACACCTTC
>TRBJ1-4|TRBV7-2|-|-
CASSPQRGFEKLFF
TGTGCCAGCAGCCCCCAAAGGGGATTTGAAAAACTGTTTTTT
>TRBJ2-7|TRBV5-5|-|TRBD2
CASSLLSGRSYEQYF
TGTGCCAGCAGCTTGTTGAGCGGGAGATCCTACGAGCAGTACTTC
>TRBJ2-7|TRBV21-1|-|-
CASEGGRVGWLGF
TGTGCCAGCGAGGGTGGAAGGGTAGGCTGGTTGGGGTTC
>TRBJ2-1|TRBV2|-|-
CASSAGRGAYNEQFF
TGTGCCAGCAGCGCTGGACGGGGAGCGTACAATGAGCAGTTCTTC
>TRBJ2-7|TRBV4-3|-|TRBD1
CASSQGQGSSYEQYF
TGCGCCAGCAGCCAAGGACAGGGTAGCTCCTACGAGCAGTACTTC
>TRBJ2-1|TRBV19|once|TRBD2
CASSIGPAGGSSYNEQFF
TGTGCCAGTAGTATAGGGCCCGCCGGGGGGAGCTCCTACAATGAGCAGTTCTTC
>TRBJ1-2|TRBV6-1|-|-
CASSEWESTF
TGTGCCAGCAGTGAATGGGAGTCCACCTTC
>TRBJ2-7|TRBV18|-|TRBD1
CASSPPTGTGAYEQYF
TGTGCCAGCTCACCACCGACCGGGACAGGGGCCTACGAGCAGTACTTC
>TRBJ2-3|TRBV7-2|few|-
CASSAQSGITSTDTQYF
TGTGCCAGCAGCGCCCAATCCGGGATTACTAGCACAGATACGCAGTATTTT
>TRBJ2-3|TRBV4-3|-|TRBD2
CASSQDDWRQGRIGLAEEGQYF
TGCGCCAGCAGCCAAGATGATTGGAGACAGGGGCGTATTGGACTAGCGGAAGAGGGGCAGTATTTT
>TRBJ2-6|TRBV30|-|-
CAWKIYSGANVLTF
TGTGCCTGGAAAATCTACTCTGGGGCCAACGTCCTGACTTTC
>TRBJ1-3|TRBV7-9|few|TRBD1
CASSLGQGADTIYF
TGTGCCAGCAGCTTGGGACAGGGGGCGGACACCATATATTTT
>TRBJ2-1|TRBV29-1|-|-
CSVEIPEGLFF
TGCAGCGTTGAAATTCCCGAGGGACTGTTCTTC
>TRBJ2-5|TRBV4-3|medium-sized|TRBD2
CASSQTLAGGGETQYF
TGCGCCAGCAGCCAAACACTAGCGGGAGGGGGAGAGACCCAGTACTTC
>TRBJ2-7|TRBV27|-|-
CASSRTAGYEQYF
TGTGCCAGCAGCCGTACAGCGGGCTACGAGCAGTACTTC
>TRBJ1-3|TRBV18|-|-
CASSPIADNGNTIYF
TGTGCCAGCTCACCAATCGCAGACAATGGAAACACCATATATTTT
>TRBJ2-7|TRBV19|-|-
CASSIAAGGTYEQYF
TGTGCCAGTAGTATAGCGGCAGGTGGGACTTACGAGCAGTACTTC
>TRBJ1-5|TRBV19|-|-
CASSIDRGSNQPQHF
TGTGCCAGTAGTATAGATAGAGGTAGCAATCAGCCCCAGCATTTT
>TRBJ2-7|TRBV30|-|TRBD1
CAWSRRTGSGEQYF
TGTGCCTGGAGCAGAAGGACAGGGTCGGGCGAGCAGTACTTC
>TRBJ2-7|TRBV4-1|-|TRBD2
CASSQDQDSGYEQYF
TGCGCCAGCAGCCAAGATCAGGATAGCGGGTACGAGCAGTACTTC
>TRBJ2-1|TRBV7-9|-|-
CASSNPGLGYNEQFF
TGTGCCAGCAGTAATCCGGGACTGGGCTACAATGAGCAGTTCTTC
>TRBJ2-1|TRBV7-9|-|-
CASSLGGLYQEQFF
TGTGCCAGCAGCTTAGGAGGGCTTTATCAGGAGCAGTTCTTC
>TRBJ2-7|TRBV27|once|TRBD1
CASSERTGGFYEQYF
TGTGCCAGCAGTGAACGGACAGGGGGCTTCTACGAGCAGTACTTC
>TRBJ2-1|TRBV7-3|-|-
CASSSGAEQFF
TGTGCCAGCAGCTCCGGAGCTGAGCAGTTCTTC
>TRBJ1-4|TRBV5-4|-|-
CASSSDRSNEKLFF
TGTGCCAGCAGCAGTGACAGATCTAATGAAAAACTGTTTTTT
>TRBJ2-3|TRBV4-1|-|TRBD2
CASSQEGWGTSGQRNTQYF
TGCGCCAGCAGCCAAGAGGGGTGGGGGACTAGCGGCCAGCGGAATACGCAGTATTTT
>TRBJ2-1|TRBV7-9|-|-
CASSLVIGVSYNEQFF
TGTGCCAGCAGCTTAGTCATCGGAGTTTCCTACAATGAGCAGTTCTTC
>TRBJ1-3|TRBV27|-|-
CASSLIPGAGNTIYF
TGTGCCAGCAGTTTAATTCCAGGGGCTGGAAACACCATATATTTT
>TRBJ2-7|TRBV28|-|-
CASSDNGTPSYEQYF
TGTGCCAGCAGCGACAACGGGACACCGTCCTACGAGCAGTACTTC
>TRBJ1-5|TRBV28|-|-
CASTLTVNQPQHF
TGTGCCAGCACTTTAACGGTCAATCAGCCCCAGCATTTT
>TRBJ2-7|TRBV27|-|-
CASSTQGAPLYEQYF
TGTGCCAGCAGCACCCAGGGCGCCCCCCTCTACGAGCAGTACTTC
>TRBJ2-1|TRBV2|-|TRBD2
CASRGGRGYNEQFF
TGTGCCAGCAGAGGCGGGAGAGGGTACAATGAGCAGTTCTTC
>TRBJ2-1|TRBV21-1|-|-
CASSKTSAPYNEQFF
TGTGCCAGCAGCAAGACTAGCGCCCCTTACAATGAGCAGTTCTTC
>TRBJ1-2|TRBV5-1|-|TRBD1
CASSLAPDRGQSYGYTF
TGCGCCAGCAGCTTGGCTCCGGACAGGGGCCAAAGCTATGGCTACACCTTC
>TRBJ1-6|TRBV9|-|-
CASSPRAVEGSPLHF
TGTGCCAGCAGCCCCCGGGCGGTAGAGGGTTCACCCCTCCACTTT
>TRBJ2-1|TRBV11-3|-|-
CASSPTAGPGGEQFF
TGTGCCAGCAGCCCCACAGCGGGCCCCGGCGGGGAGCAGTTCTTC
>TRBJ2-4|TRBV5-1|few|TRBD1
CASSPQGQDLFRGKNIQYF
TGCGCCAGCAGCCCCCAAGGACAGGACTTGTTTCGTGGCAAAAACATTCAGTACTTC
>TRBJ2-2|TRBV5-4|-|TRBD1
CASSLNRGNTGELFF
TGTGCCAGCAGCCTAAACAGGGGGAACACCGGGGAGCTGTTTTTT
>TRBJ2-7|TRBV30|-|TRBD2
CAETSGVLGPYEQYF
TGTGCCGAGACTAGCGGGGTCCTAGGCCCCTACGAGCAGTACTTC
>TRBJ1-5|TRBV28|-|-
CASTPPGEGVSQPQHF
TGTGCCAGCACCCCGCCCGGTGAGGGGGTATCTCAGCCCCAGCATTTT
>TRBJ2-5|TRBV7-7|once|TRBD1
CASSSTGGETQYF
TGTGCTAGCAGCTCTACAGGGGGGGAGACCCAGTACTTC
>TRBJ2-7|TRBV4-2|-|-
CASSQDRVAGLSYEQYF
TGTGCCAGCAGCCAAGATAGGGTTGCGGGGCTTTCCTACGAGCAGTACTTC